Below, 2 T cell receptor beta chains from the same sample are listed, as sequenced in a study of identical twins. Each CDR3 protein is one row after TCRdb ran MiXCR on the 5' RACE reads. Of more than 250,000 distinct CDR3 sequences listed, about 8% are singletons. These data were also reused for a study on yellow fever vaccine responses in identical twins.

Sequencing was performed on memory (CD45RO+) T cells sorted from blood. Receptors originate from a young woman in good health.

In this sample, this clonotype turned up a few times. CDR3 amino acids: CASSLVAGGRSNEKLFF. The DNA for the CDR3 is TGTGCCAGCAGCTTAGTTGCAGGAGGCAGGTCGAATGAAAAACTGTTTTTT. This sequence joins TRBV7-9 and TRBJ1-4, with unresolved D. Germline V gene lookup returns CDR1 SEHNR and CDR2 FQNEAQ (reference sequence). Trimming took 1 base from V and 5 from J, leaving 17 bases between them. The CDR3 is 17 residues long.

At least ten counts were recorded for this clonotype. The chain combines TRBV15 with TRBJ2-3; 7 positions agree with TRBD2. Germline-derived CDR1 and CDR2 are LNHNV and YYDKDF (reference sequence). CDR3 size: 15 residues. V was pared by 7 bases and J by 2 bases, with 9 bases of the junction left unmatched. CDR3 bases: TGTGCCACCAAGCGGGGTAGCGGATTCACAGATACGCAGTATTTT. As protein: CATKRGSGFTDTQYF.